This paragraph reports one TCR beta chain. Its target is not known. The PCR ran on 60 Vbeta and 13 Jbeta primers. The repertoire was sequenced with immunoSEQ multiplex PCR; TCRdb's copy has only in-frame clones and lacks some. The sample carries around 200,000 clones, 70% to 80% recorded once. CDR1 and CDR2 from the germline V gene are SEHNR and FQNEAQ (reference sequence). This CDR3 contains 14 residues. V was cut by 1 base and J by 0 bases, with 7 bases left in between. This entry comes from a study of cytomegalovirus exposure and HLA in healthy donors. Study-wide points: It was likely that a cluster of highly shared sequence variants was a sequencing artifact. Associated with HLA alleles at 0.05 false discovery rate in a later analysis were over 15,000 TCR beta sequences.

This chain links TRBV7-9 with TRBJ2-7; unclear D gene. The receptor was isolated from a woman aged 45-60 years in good health and CMV-seronegative. The sequenced sample was PBMCs. The CDR3 spells CASSLETPSYEQYF. The DNA for the CDR3 is TGTGCCAGCAGCTTAGAGACACCCTCCTACGAGCAGTACTTC.